Each of the 28 T cell receptor beta chains below was sequenced from the same sample in a study of T-cell reconstitution after alpha-beta-depleted transplantation in children. Unique molecular identifiers were incorporated when the TCRbeta library was constructed. TCRdb processed the PCR reads anew with MiXCR; each CDR3 protein has one entry. The sample lists 200,000 to 250,000 distinct CDR3 sequences; about 8.8% were seen once. The material sequenced was PBMCs from the stem cell graft donor, taken from the stem cell graft. These receptors all stem from a human donor who donated a stem cell graft to a child with SCID.

This clonotype was picked up many times. The chain uses TRBV12-3 or TRBV12-4 and TRBJ1-2; 7 positions agree with TRBD1. The junction had 11 bases not matched to a gene; V was cut back by 2 bases and J by 8 bases. The CDR3 runs to 15 residues. This CDR3 reads CASSLNGQGGGGYTF. As DNA, the CDR3 is TGTGCCAGCAGTTTAAATGGGCAGGGGGGTGGCGGCTACACCTTC.

This clonotype was observed many times. The chain links TRBV24-1 to TRBJ2-2; D not resolved. Trimming shortened V by 10 bases and J by 6 bases, and 14 bases separated the two germline ends. Germline CDR1 and CDR2: KGHDR and SFDVKD. The CDR3 length is 13 residues. CDR3 residues: CATLDPAPGELFF. The CDR3 DNA reads TGTGCCACTCTGGACCCGGCTCCCGGGGAGCTGTTTTTT.

This rearrangement joins TRBV25-1 to TRBJ2-7, with D perhaps being TRBD1 or TRBD2 (5 bases each). CDR1 MGHDK and CDR2 SYGVNS come from the germline V gene. Trimming stripped 2 bases from V and 6 bases from J, with 20 bases between. The CDR3 runs 16 residues. The CDR3 loop reads CASSEGVGTGFGEQYF. Written as DNA, the CDR3 is TGTGCCAGCAGTGAAGGGGTAGGGACCGGATTCGGCGAGCAGTACTTC.

This clonotype was picked up many times. The chain is built from TRBV6-2 or TRBV6-3 and TRBJ2-1; 7 nucleotides align to TRBD2. CDR3 size: 16 residues. V lost 2 bases, J lost 3 bases, and 7 bases stayed unmatched. From germline, CDR1 is MNHEY and CDR2 SVGEGT. The CDR3 protein is CASSYSGEGYYNEQFF. The CDR3 DNA sequence: TGTGCCAGCAGTTACAGCGGGGAGGGCTACTACAATGAGCAGTTCTTC.

This chain links TRBV5-5 with TRBJ1-1; D unclear. This CDR3 has 15 residues. Germline CDR1 SGHKS, CDR2 YYEKEE (reference sequence). V shed 6 bases and J shed 1 base, with 16 bases lying between them. The CDR3 spells CASTLRALQNTEAFF. CDR3 sequence (DNA): TGTGCCAGCACCCTCCGGGCGTTACAGAACACTGAAGCTTTCTTT.

Many counts were recorded for this clonotype. This chain links TRBV7-7 with TRBJ2-3; weak D call: TRBD2 (5 bases). From germline, CDR1 is SSHAT and CDR2 FNYEAQ (reference sequence). The V end was cut by 2 bases, the J end by 6 bases, with 9 bases between. The CDR3 has 13 amino acids. This CDR3 reads CASSLLGSDTQYF. CDR3 DNA sequence: TGTGCCAGCAGCTTACTGGGGAGCGATACGCAGTATTTT.

There are many counts of this clonotype. The gene calls are TRBV5-6 and TRBJ2-5; D might be TRBD1 or TRBD2, each matching 5 bases. Trimming left V 5 bases short and J 1 base short, with 9 bases between. Germline CDR1 is SGHDT and CDR2 is YYEEEE. The CDR3 is 13 amino acids. DNA of the CDR3: TGTGCCAGCAGAAGGGACCTCCAAGAGACCCAGTACTTC. Translation gives CASRRDLQETQYF.

The CDR3 nucleotides read TGTGCCAGCAGTGGTTCTTACACAGAGACCCAGTACTTC. This codes for CASSGSYTETQYF. The J gene is TRBJ2-5, the V gene TRBV6-1; D is unresolved. This CDR3 is 13 amino acids long. Between the trimmed V and J ends, which lost 4 bases and 4 bases, there was a span of 10 bases. Germline CDR1 reads MNHNS; CDR2 reads SASEGT.

This clonotype was observed at least ten times. The rearrangement uses TRBV5-1 and TRBJ2-5, with D uncertain. Trimming took 0 bases from V and 1 from J, leaving 7 bases between them. Looked up from germline, CDR1 is SGHRS and CDR2 is YFSETQ. The CDR3 totals 14 residues. CDR3 sequence (DNA): TGCGCCAGCAGCTTGGGACGGACCCAAGAGACCCAGTACTTC. Protein: CASSLGRTQETQYF.

The table lists this clonotype with many counts. V gene TRBV20-1 combines with J gene TRBJ2-5; 9 bases line up with TRBD2. Unmatched junction bases numbered 8, after V lost 2 bases and J lost 7 bases. The CDR3 covers 14 residues. CDR1 is DFQATT, CDR2 SNEGSKA, per germline (reference sequence). CDR3 coding DNA: TGCAGTGCTAGACGCGGGGGGGACTATCGGACCCAGTACTTC. It is translated as CSARRGGDYRTQYF.

This clonotype appeared a few times. The chain is built from TRBV9 and TRBJ1-5; a possible D gene is TRBD1 (5 bases). This CDR3 has 14 residues. Germline V CDR1 and CDR2: SGDLS, YYNGEE. Between the trimmed V and J ends, which lost 4 bases and 6 bases, there was a span of 14 bases. CDR3 DNA: TGTGCCAGCAGCACCGGGGGTCAAGGTCAGCCCCAGCATTTT. This gives the protein CASSTGGQGQPQHF.

Comments on this clonotype: This may come from a read error, since a much larger clone is one base off. The V gene is TRBV12-3 or TRBV12-4, the J gene TRBJ2-1, with TRBD1 matching 8 bases. CDR3 length: 15 amino acids. The trim removed 5 bases at V and 6 bases at J, leaving 9 bases unmatched. As DNA, the CDR3 is TGTGCCAGCAGTATCGGACAGGGACGATGCAATGAGCAGTTCTTC. The encoded protein is CASSIGQGRCNEQFF.

This clonotype showed up many times. This chain connects TRBV7-9 to TRBJ1-1; D ambiguous. The V end was cut by 3 bases, the J end by 1 base, with 9 bases between. The germline V gene encodes CDR1 SEHNR and CDR2 FQNEAQ (reference sequence). This CDR3 spans 14 amino acids. The CDR3 region has the DNA TGTGCCAGCAGCTTGCGGCGGGGGAACACTGAAGCTTTCTTT. Encoded protein: CASSLRRGNTEAFF.

Many counts were recorded for this clonotype. For the CDR3, the DNA is TGTGCCAGCAGCCAAGATGGGACCTGGGGGTTCTTC. Translated, it gives CASSQDGTWGFF. This sequence joins TRBV3-1 and TRBJ2-1; D may correspond to TRBD1 or TRBD2 (5 bases each). The germline V and J ends were trimmed by 0 bases and 15 bases, with 12 bases remaining between them. Germline V CDR1 and CDR2: LGHDT, YNNKEL (reference sequence). CDR3 length equals 12 residues.

The V and J genes are TRBV20-1 and TRBJ2-7; maybe TRBD1 (5 bases). This CDR3 spans 14 amino acids. Germline values: CDR1 DFQATT, CDR2 SNEGSKA (reference sequence). Trimming pared 5 bases from V and 2 bases from J, leaving 16 bases between. CDR3: CSAGYRKEAYEQYF. CDR3 nucleotide sequence: TGCAGTGCTGGATACAGGAAGGAAGCCTACGAGCAGTACTTC.

The J gene is TRBJ2-1, the V gene TRBV7-3; D is unresolved. The CDR3 has 14 amino acids. Germline CDR1 and CDR2: SGHTA and FQGTGA. Trimming took 5 bases from V and 6 from J, leaving 14 bases between them. In DNA form, the CDR3 reads TGTGCCAGCAGCCCGCCGGGCGTGACCAATGAGCAGTTCTTC. As protein: CASSPPGVTNEQFF.

This clonotype was detected many times. J is TRBJ2-6 and V is TRBV6-5; D gene ambiguous. V dropped 2 bases and J dropped 0 bases, with 5 bases sitting between them. This CDR3 has 15 amino acids. CDR1 is MNHEY and CDR2 is SVGAGI in the germline V gene. The CDR3 nucleotides read TGTGCCAGCAGTTACGGGGACTCTGGGGCCAACGTCCTGACTTTC. Its translation is CASSYGDSGANVLTF.

This clonotype was recorded many times. The chain employs TRBV6-5 and TRBJ1-2; no reliable D call. The V end was cut by 0 bases, the J end by 4 bases, with 9 bases between. Germline CDR1 and CDR2: MNHEY and SVGAGI. This CDR3 has 14 residues. The CDR3 region is CASSYSARTYGYTF. The CDR3 DNA sequence: TGTGCCAGCAGTTACTCGGCCAGAACCTATGGCTACACCTTC.

Concerning this clonotype itself: This could be a read error, since a much larger clone is one nucleotide away. The CDR3 nucleotides are TGCGCCAGCAGCCAAGCCCATCAGGTGGCGTACGGCTACACCTTC. Its translation: CASSQAHQVAYGYTF. V gene TRBV4-3 combines with J gene TRBJ1-2; D is undetermined. V gave up 1 base and J gave up 8 bases, with 17 bases separating them. The CDR3 covers 15 residues. Germline V CDR1 and CDR2: LGHNA, YSLEER.

This clonotype showed up many times. The rearrangement links TRBV5-1 to TRBJ2-7; D is uncertain. V lost 0 bases, J lost 3 bases, and 13 bases lay in between. The CDR3 runs to 15 residues. CDR1 is SGHRS and CDR2 is YFSETQ in the germline V gene. CDR3 region: CASSLAASAGYEQYF. In nucleotides, the CDR3 is TGCGCCAGCAGCTTGGCCGCCTCCGCCGGCTACGAGCAGTACTTC. The full variable domain, with the rest looked up from reference TRBV5-1 and TRBJ2-7, is KAGVTQTPRYLIKTRGQQVTLSCSPISGHRSVSWYQQTPGQGLQFLFEYFSETQRNKGNFPGRFSGRQFSNSRSEMNVSTLELGDSALYLCASSLAASAGYEQYFGPGTRLTVT.

This clonotype was counted many times. The rearrangement joins TRBV5-1 to TRBJ2-3; 8 nucleotides agree with TRBD2. The germline gives CDR1 SGHRS, CDR2 YFSETQ. The V gene end was trimmed by 2 bases and the J gene end by 1 base; junction bases not matched to a gene: 3. The CDR3 consists of 15 residues. CDR3 in DNA: TGCGCCAGCAGCTTACTAGCGGTCGGCACAGATACGCAGTATTTT. This sequence encodes CASSLLAVGTDTQYF.

This clonotype came up many times. This chain connects TRBV2 to TRBJ1-2, with a tentative D call TRBD1 (5 bases). The CDR3 is 11 residues long. Deletions cut 10 bases from V and 6 bases from J, with 12 bases between. CDR1 and CDR2 (germline): SNHLY, FYNNEI. Here the CDR3 DNA reads TGTGCCACTCTAAGGGGTGATGGCTACACCTTC. This translates into CATLRGDGYTF.

This clonotype was observed at least ten times. The chain couples TRBV5-1 to TRBJ2-1, with D unresolved. V was pared by 3 bases and J by 8 bases, with 18 bases between. Germline V lookup: CDR1 SGHRS, CDR2 YFSETQ. The CDR3 covers 15 residues. DNA for the CDR3: TGCGCCAGCAGCTGGATCCTCGGGTCCGGCGATGAGCAGTTCTTC. This translates into CASSWILGSGDEQFF.

This chain connects TRBV3-1 to TRBJ1-1; tentatively, D is TRBD1 (5 bases). The CDR3 length is 15 residues. The V and J ends lost 3 bases and 4 bases respectively, with 15 bases between them. Germline CDR1 reads LGHDT; CDR2 reads YNNKEL (reference sequence). The CDR3: CASSHFGTPITEAFF. The CDR3 DNA is TGTGCCAGCAGCCACTTTGGGACCCCGATCACTGAAGCTTTCTTT.

This clonotype appeared many times. V and J are TRBV3-1 and TRBJ1-5, with D possibly TRBD1 on 5 matching bases. Germline V gives CDR1 LGHDT, CDR2 YNNKEL (reference sequence). This CDR3 is 15 amino acids long. V gave up 0 bases and J gave up 5 bases, with 11 bases separating them. CDR3 protein: CASSQEVGRDQPQHF. Here the CDR3 DNA reads TGTGCCAGCAGCCAAGAGGTGGGCAGGGATCAGCCCCAGCATTTT.

The V gene is TRBV20-1, the J gene TRBJ2-1; D is perhaps TRBD2 (5 bases). Trimming left V 6 bases short and J 6 bases short, with 12 bases between. The CDR3 runs to 12 residues. Per the germline V gene, CDR1 is DFQATT and CDR2 is SNEGSKA (reference sequence). The CDR3 nucleotides read TGCAGTGCCGAGGACTCCCGCAATGAGCAGTTCTTC. This sequence encodes CSAEDSRNEQFF.

At least ten counts were recorded for this clonotype. CDR3 loop: CASSYPRDRKFMNTEAFF. In DNA form, the CDR3 reads TGTGCCAGCAGTTACCCCCGGGACAGAAAATTCATGAACACTGAAGCTTTCTTT. The gene calls are TRBV6-2 or TRBV6-3 and TRBJ1-1; 7 bases are shared with TRBD1. CDR3 length: 18 residues. Germline trimming cut 2 bases from V and 0 bases from J; bases unmatched to any gene: 12. CDR1 MNHEY and CDR2 SVGEGT come from the germline V gene.

This chain joins TRBV7-9 and TRBJ2-7; the match to TRBD1 covers 8 bases. Germline lookup yields CDR1 SEHNR and CDR2 FQNEAQ (reference sequence). V was pared by 6 bases and J by 0 bases, with 7 bases of the junction left unmatched. The CDR3 is 15 residues long. CDR3 amino acids: CASRPLGTGSYEQYF. CDR3 sequence (DNA): TGTGCCAGCAGGCCCCTAGGGACAGGCTCCTACGAGCAGTACTTC.